Shown below are 18 T cell receptor beta chains from a single sample sequenced in a study of T cells in Graves' hyperthyroidism and ophthalmopathy. From RNA transcripts, TCR beta CDR3 regions were amplified. TCR CDR3 underwent first-round RT-PCR with the HTBI primer set. TCRdb re-derived calls from the multiplex PCR reads in MiXCR, one entry per CDR3 protein. This sample yields hundreds of thousands of distinct CDR3 sequences, of which approximately 14% are seen a single time; around 13% belongs to the top ten. The sample was blood. Every receptor here comes from a woman in her forties or fifties with Graves' ophthalmopathy.

In its sample, this clonotype was seen many times. The V call is TRBV2, the J call TRBJ2-3; D tentatively fits TRBD1 or TRBD2 (5 bases each). CDR3 length equals 15 residues. Trimming left V 6 bases short and J 1 base short, with 14 bases between. Germline CDR1 is SNHLY and CDR2 is FYNNEI. The CDR3 nucleotides are TGTGCCAGCAGCGTTTGGGACCCGCGCACAGATACGCAGTATTTT. Protein sequence: CASSVWDPRTDTQYF. Filled out from reference TRBV2 and TRBJ2-3, the complete variable domain reads EPEVTQTPSHQVTQMGQEVILRCVPISNHLYFYWYRQILGQKVEFLVSFYNNEISEKSEIFDDQFSVERPDGSNFTLKIRSTKLEDSAMYFCASSVWDPRTDTQYFGPGTRLTVL.

In this sample, this clonotype turned up a few times. The chain combines TRBV12-5 with TRBJ2-5, with 7 bases matching TRBD1. Germline loops: CDR1 LGHNT, CDR2 FRNRAP. V gave up 0 bases and J gave up 1 base; unmatched junction bases: 8. CDR3 length equals 17 residues. The CDR3 loop reads CASGLVLSRDSQETQYF. The CDR3 coding sequence is TGTGCTAGTGGTTTGGTACTATCGAGGGACAGCCAAGAGACCCAGTACTTC.

This clonotype was detected once. A much more abundant neighbour one base away suggests this may be a read error. V gene TRBV14 combines with J gene TRBJ2-1; maybe TRBD2 (5 bases). Looked up from germline, CDR1 is SGHDN and CDR2 is FVKESK. The CDR3 length is 15 residues. CDR3 region: CASNQDLGVLNEQFF. Here the CDR3 DNA reads TGTGCCAGCAACCAAGATCTCGGGGTACTAAATGAGCAGTTCTTC.

The sample holds many counts of this clonotype. The V and J genes are TRBV20-1 and TRBJ1-1, with D uncertain. Germline V CDR1 and CDR2: DFQATT, SNEGSKA (reference sequence). The CDR3 loop spans 12 amino acids. Trimming removed 0 bases from V and 7 bases from J, with 9 bases in between. The CDR3 DNA follows: TGCAGTGCTAGAGAGGGGATGATTGAAGCTTTCTTT. This encodes CSAREGMIEAFF.

The sample holds a few counts of this clonotype. The chain couples TRBV19 to TRBJ2-7; no firm D call. Trimming took off 5 bases at V and 0 bases at J, with 11 bases between the two ends. Germline assignment: CDR1 LNHDA and CDR2 SQIVND (reference sequence). The CDR3 contains 14 residues. CDR3 region: CASSVPGSSYEQYF. CDR3 coding DNA: TGTGCCAGTAGTGTACCAGGAAGCTCCTACGAGCAGTACTTC. Full variable domain (missing parts from reference TRBV19 and TRBJ2-7): DGGITQSPKYLFRKEGQNVTLSCEQNLNHDAMYWYRQDPGQGLRLIYYSQIVNDFQKGDIAEGYSVSREKKESFPLTVTSAQKNPTAFYLCASSVPGSSYEQYFGPGTRLTVT.

The gene calls are TRBV10-3 and TRBJ2-7; D call uncertain. Trimming shortened V by 3 bases and J by 2 bases, and 8 bases separated the two germline ends. CDR1 is ENHRY and CDR2 is SYGVKD in the germline V gene. This CDR3 has 13 residues. CDR3 nucleotide sequence: TGTGCCATCAGTGAAAGGCCTACCTACGAGCAGTACTTC. This encodes CAISERPTYEQYF.

On this clonotype: A much larger clone lies a single base off, so this may be a read error. The chain combines TRBV20-1 with TRBJ2-7; no reliable D call. This CDR3 region has 11 residues. Trimming removed 1 base at V and 6 bases at J, with 7 bases between. Per germline, CDR1 DFQATT and CDR2 SNEGSKA (reference sequence). The CDR3 bases are TGCAGTGCTAGAGTTCGACTCGAGCAGTACTTC. Translation: CSARVRLEQYF.

This clonotype was seen ten or more times. This chain joins TRBV2 and TRBJ1-1; D perhaps matches TRBD1 (5 bases). Trimming stripped 7 bases from V and 0 bases from J, with 15 bases between. Germline CDR1 and CDR2: SNHLY and FYNNEI. The CDR3 covers 15 residues. CDR3 protein: CASIQGTVMNTEAFF. In DNA form, the CDR3 reads TGTGCCAGCATTCAAGGGACTGTCATGAACACTGAAGCTTTCTTT.

The genes are TRBV5-1 and TRBJ2-5, with a weak D call TRBD2 (5 bases). Trimming cost V 9 bases and J 3 bases, with 12 bases left between them. The germline CDR1 and CDR2 sequences are SGHRS and YFSETQ. The CDR3 runs 12 residues. CDR3 residues: CATHGSEETQYF. The CDR3 DNA follows: TGCGCCACCCATGGTAGCGAAGAGACCCAGTACTTC.

This clonotype was seen at least ten times. This chain connects TRBV28 to TRBJ2-1; D is perhaps TRBD2 (6 bases). V lost 6 bases to trimming and J lost 15 bases, with 21 bases between them. This CDR3 region has 13 residues. CDR1 is MDHEN, CDR2 SYDVKM, per germline. CDR3 residues: CASSTIDSGRPFF. CDR3 in DNA: TGTGCCAGCAGCACAATCGACTCGGGGAGGCCGTTCTTC.

The sample holds a few counts of this clonotype. The chain combines TRBV10-3 with TRBJ2-5; possibly TRBD1 for D (5 bases). V lost 6 bases to trimming and J lost 2 bases, with 16 bases between them. This CDR3 contains 15 residues. The germline V gene encodes CDR1 ENHRY and CDR2 SYGVKD. Here the CDR3 DNA reads TGTGCCATCAGGGTTGACAGCGAACCGCAAGAGACCCAGTACTTC. Its translation: CAIRVDSEPQETQYF.

This clonotype was seen many times. The rearrangement uses TRBV2 and TRBJ2-1; 10 bases match TRBD2. Losses at the gene ends were 6 bases for V and 1 base for J; bases not matched to a gene: 3. Germline values: CDR1 SNHLY, CDR2 FYNNEI. This CDR3 is 15 amino acids long. The CDR3 protein is CASRPTSGSYNEQFF. In DNA form, the CDR3 reads TGTGCCAGCAGGCCGACTAGCGGGTCCTACAATGAGCAGTTCTTC.

The rearrangement links TRBV6-2 or TRBV6-3 to TRBJ2-1; TRBD1 matches 10 bases. Trimming at V came to 6 bases and at J to 8 bases, leaving 13 bases not matched to a gene. Germline V lookup: CDR1 MNHEY, CDR2 SVGEGT. This CDR3 is 16 amino acids long. As DNA, the CDR3 is TGTGCCAGCAGGGCAGAGGGGACAGGGGATATGGATGAGCAGTTCTTC. Translation gives CASRAEGTGDMDEQFF.

The sample holds many counts of this clonotype. This chain uses TRBV20-1 with TRBJ2-5; 9 positions match TRBD2. The CDR3 has 13 residues. J gave up 5 bases and V 3 bases, and 4 bases lay outside the gene matches. Germline CDR1 DFQATT, CDR2 SNEGSKA (reference sequence). CDR3 amino acids: CSARVLAGETQYF. CDR3 coding DNA: TGCAGTGCTAGGGTCCTAGCGGGGGAGACCCAGTACTTC.

The sample holds a few counts of this clonotype. This rearrangement joins TRBV15 to TRBJ1-3; D is uncertain. This CDR3 spans 15 amino acids. Trimming removed 0 bases from V and 3 bases from J, with 9 bases in between. The V gene's germline CDR1 is LNHNV and CDR2 YYDKDF (reference sequence). CDR3 residues: CATSRDHVGGNTIYF. The CDR3 region has the DNA TGTGCCACCAGCAGAGATCATGTCGGTGGAAACACCATATATTTT. The full variable domain, with the rest looked up from reference TRBV15 and TRBJ1-3, is DAMVIQNPRYQVTQFGKPVTLSCSQTLNHNVMYWYQQKSSQAPKLLFHYYDKDFNNEADTPDNFQSRRPNTSFCFLDIRSPGLGDTAMYLCATSRDHVGGNTIYFGEGSWLTVV.

This clonotype appeared many times. The CDR3 DNA reads TGTGCCAGCAGCTTCATGCTTCCGGGAGGCAATGAGCAGTTCTTC. The encoded protein is CASSFMLPGGNEQFF. The J gene is TRBJ2-1, the V gene TRBV7-3, with TRBD2 identical over 7 bases. The CDR3 covers 15 residues. CDR1 SGHTA and CDR2 FQGTGA come from the germline V gene. The V and J ends lost 3 bases and 6 bases, in that order; junction bases with no gene match: 8.

This clonotype came up many times. The V call is TRBV6-1, the J call TRBJ1-2; 12 bases line up with TRBD1. The CDR3 loop spans 16 amino acids. Germline CDR1 MNHNS, CDR2 SASEGT. V lost 6 bases and J lost 4; bases outside the gene matches: 9. The CDR3 is CASSPGTGGSFYGYTF. The CDR3 region has the DNA TGTGCCAGCAGCCCCGGGACAGGGGGCTCGTTCTATGGCTACACCTTC.

This clonotype was observed at least ten times. The chain uses TRBV12-5 and TRBJ1-1; TRBD1 matches at 7 bases. The V gene's germline CDR1 is LGHNT and CDR2 FRNRAP. This CDR3 is 14 amino acids long. Trimming took 0 bases from V and 6 from J; bases not matched to a gene: 4. In nucleotides, the CDR3 is TGTGCTAGTGGTTTGGTACAAGGGGGCGCTGAAGCTTTCTTT. Its translation is CASGLVQGGAEAFF.